A single sample is the source of the 5 T cell receptor beta chains below, sequenced in a study of persistence of HIV-infected CD4 T cells. Antigens of these TCRs are unknown. The libraries were made with immunoSEQ version 4 in survey mode. The assay was immunoSEQ multiplex PCR, and TCRdb's table has in-frame clones only and misses some. The sample lists 30,000 to 45,000 clones, around 80% occurring once. Cells were stimulated with CMV-infected fibroblast lysates at about 9.4 ug/mL. Memory cells lacking CD40L and CD69 with high CD45RO were sorted. The input for sequencing was CD4+ T cells sorted from PBMCs after approximately 19-hour stimulation, taken from a patient who received antiretroviral therapy. These receptors all come from an adult man with HIV who was CMV-seropositive.

This clone was seen a handful of times. The chain employs TRBV28 and TRBJ1-5, with D perhaps matching TRBD1 (6 bases). CDR1 is MDHEN and CDR2 is SYDVKM in the germline V gene. The CDR3 has 16 residues. Trimming took off 5 bases at V and 0 bases at J, with 14 bases between the two ends. This CDR3 is CASSPDSPYSNQPQHF. The CDR3 DNA is TGTGCCAGCAGTCCGGACAGCCCGTATAGCAATCAGCCCCAGCATTTT.

The gene calls are TRBV5-1 and TRBJ1-1; D gene ambiguous. CDR1 and CDR2 from the germline V gene are SGHRS and YFSETQ. The ends were cut back, 0 bases at V and 2 bases at J, with 11 bases in the middle. This CDR3 has 15 amino acids. CDR3 in DNA: TGCGCCAGCAGCTTGGCCGCACAGATCAACACTGAAGCTTTCTTT. This translates into CASSLAAQINTEAFF.

The V gene is TRBV9, the J gene TRBJ2-6, with TRBD1 matching 11 bases. This CDR3 is 22 amino acids long. J gave up 4 bases and V 3 bases, and 21 bases lay outside the gene matches. Germline CDR1 reads SGDLS; CDR2 reads YYNGEE. The CDR3 spells CASSETPILRDRGFSGANVLTF. The CDR3 DNA reads TGTGCCAGCAGCGAAACTCCAATCCTCCGGGACAGGGGGTTCTCCGGGGCCAACGTCCTGACTTTC.

The count of this clone is one. V is TRBV2 and J is TRBJ1-4, with D uncertain. V was clipped by 5 bases and J by 2 bases, with 9 bases between them. The CDR3 is 14 residues long. Looked up from germline, CDR1 is SNHLY and CDR2 is FYNNEI. The CDR3: CASSSGVTNEKLFF. CDR3 in DNA: TGTGCCAGCAGTAGCGGGGTGACTAATGAAAAACTGTTTTTT.

The chain is built from TRBV9 and TRBJ2-3, with TRBD2 matching 13 bases. J was trimmed by 1 base and V by 0 bases; bases with no gene match: 2. Per the germline V gene, CDR1 is SGDLS and CDR2 is YYNGEE. The CDR3 runs 17 residues. CDR3 DNA sequence: TGTGCCAGCAGCGTAGGAACTAGCGGGGGGGGCACAGATACGCAGTATTTT. It specifies CASSVGTSGGGTDTQYF. The variable domain in full, completed from reference TRBV9 and TRBJ2-3, reads DSGVTQTPKHLITATGQRVTLRCSPRSGDLSVYWYQQSLDQGLQFLIQYYNGEERAKGNILERFSAQQFPDLHSELNLSSLELGDSALYFCASSVGTSGGGTDTQYFGPGTRLTVL.